The T cell receptor beta chain described here comes from a study of patients and donors after allogeneic stem cell transplantation. TCRdb passed the RT-PCR reads through MiXCR, listing each CDR3 protein once. The repertoire holds over 350,000 distinct CDR3 sequences, with roughly 16% as singletons. CDR3 length equals 14 residues. CDR1 is DFQATT, CDR2 SNEGSKA, per germline (reference sequence). Trimming stripped 6 bases from V and 2 bases from J, with 17 bases between. The sequenced sample was blood, either unsorted or a sorted T cell fraction (not recorded which). The source is a human donor who was either an allogeneic HSCT recipient or a stem cell or donor lymphocyte infusion donor (not recorded which). It is not recorded whose cells these are; they may come from a transplant donor. The rearrangement uses TRBV20-1 and TRBJ2-7, with D unclear. CDR3 DNA: TGCAGTGCCTCCCCCGACACTGGGACCTACGAGCAGTACTTC. Amino acids: CSASPDTGTYEQYF.